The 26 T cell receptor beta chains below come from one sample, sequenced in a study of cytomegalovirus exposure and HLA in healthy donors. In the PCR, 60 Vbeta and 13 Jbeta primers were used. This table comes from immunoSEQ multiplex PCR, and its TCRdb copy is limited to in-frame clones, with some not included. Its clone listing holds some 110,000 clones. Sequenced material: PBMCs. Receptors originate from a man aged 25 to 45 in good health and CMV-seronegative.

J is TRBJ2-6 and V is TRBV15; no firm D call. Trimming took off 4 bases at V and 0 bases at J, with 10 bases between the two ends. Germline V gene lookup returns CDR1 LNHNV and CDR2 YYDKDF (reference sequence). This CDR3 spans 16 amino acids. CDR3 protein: CATSTYSYSGANVLTF. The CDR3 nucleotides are TGTGCCACCAGCACCTACAGCTACTCTGGGGCCAACGTCCTGACTTTC.

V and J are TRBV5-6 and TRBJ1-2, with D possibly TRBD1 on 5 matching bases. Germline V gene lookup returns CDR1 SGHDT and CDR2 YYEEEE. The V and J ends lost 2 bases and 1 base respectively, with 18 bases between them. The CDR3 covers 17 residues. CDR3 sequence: CASSLLATALGNYGYTF. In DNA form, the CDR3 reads TGTGCCAGCAGCTTATTGGCGACAGCGTTGGGTAACTATGGCTACACCTTC.

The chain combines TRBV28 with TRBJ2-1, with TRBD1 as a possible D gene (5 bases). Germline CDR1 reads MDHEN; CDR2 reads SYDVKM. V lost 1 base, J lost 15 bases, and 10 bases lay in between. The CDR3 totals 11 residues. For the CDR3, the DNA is TGTGCCAGCAGTTTATCTACAGGTCGGTTCTTC. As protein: CASSLSTGRFF.

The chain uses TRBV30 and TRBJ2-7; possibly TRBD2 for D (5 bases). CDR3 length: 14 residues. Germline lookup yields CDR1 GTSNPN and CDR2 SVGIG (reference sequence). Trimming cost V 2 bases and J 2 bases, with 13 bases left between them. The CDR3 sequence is CAWSKASSPYEQYF. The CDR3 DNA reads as TGTGCCTGGAGTAAGGCTTCTAGCCCCTACGAGCAGTACTTC.

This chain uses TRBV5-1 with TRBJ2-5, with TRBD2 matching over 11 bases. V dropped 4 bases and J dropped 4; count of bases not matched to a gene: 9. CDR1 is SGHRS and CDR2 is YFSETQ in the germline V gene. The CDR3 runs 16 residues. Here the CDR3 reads CASSLGLAAKRETQYF. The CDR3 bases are TGCGCCAGCAGCCTGGGACTAGCGGCCAAAAGAGAGACCCAGTACTTC.

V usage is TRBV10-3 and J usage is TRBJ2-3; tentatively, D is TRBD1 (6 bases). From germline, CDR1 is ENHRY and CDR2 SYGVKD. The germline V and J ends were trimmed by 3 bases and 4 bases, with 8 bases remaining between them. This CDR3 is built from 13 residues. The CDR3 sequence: CAISDRGPDTQYF. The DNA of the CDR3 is TGTGCCATCAGTGACAGGGGTCCAGATACGCAGTATTTT.

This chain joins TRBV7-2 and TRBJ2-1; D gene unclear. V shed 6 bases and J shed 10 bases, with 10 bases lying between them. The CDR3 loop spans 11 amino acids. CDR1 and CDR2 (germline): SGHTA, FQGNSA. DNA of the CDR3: TGTGCCAGCAGGTTCGACTCGGAGCAGTTCTTC. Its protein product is CASRFDSEQFF.

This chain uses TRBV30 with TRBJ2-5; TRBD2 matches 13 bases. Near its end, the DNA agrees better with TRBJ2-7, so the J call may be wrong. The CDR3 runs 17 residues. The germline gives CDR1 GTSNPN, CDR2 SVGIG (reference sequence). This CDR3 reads CAWSGPTTSGRVYEQYF. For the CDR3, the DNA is TGTGCCTGGAGTGGGCCGACTACTAGCGGGAGGGTCTACGAGCAGTACTTC.

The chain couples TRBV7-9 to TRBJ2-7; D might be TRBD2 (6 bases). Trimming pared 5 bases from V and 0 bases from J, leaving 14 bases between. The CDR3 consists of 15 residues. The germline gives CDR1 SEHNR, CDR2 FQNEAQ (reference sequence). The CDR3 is CASSLGRDNSYEQYF. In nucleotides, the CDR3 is TGTGCCAGCAGCCTAGGGCGGGATAACTCCTACGAGCAGTACTTC.

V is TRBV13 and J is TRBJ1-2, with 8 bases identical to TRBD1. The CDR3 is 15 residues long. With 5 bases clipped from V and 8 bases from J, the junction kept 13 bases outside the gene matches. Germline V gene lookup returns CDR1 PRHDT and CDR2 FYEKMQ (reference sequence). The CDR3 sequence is CASSPEPRTGNGYTF. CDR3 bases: TGTGCCAGCAGCCCAGAACCGAGGACAGGGAACGGCTACACCTTC.

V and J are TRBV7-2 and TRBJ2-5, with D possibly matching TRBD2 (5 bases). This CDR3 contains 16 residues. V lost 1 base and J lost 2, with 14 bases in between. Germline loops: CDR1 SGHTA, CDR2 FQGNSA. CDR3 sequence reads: CASSLGSSAKQETQYF. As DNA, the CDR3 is TGTGCCAGCAGCTTAGGTAGTAGCGCAAAACAAGAGACCCAGTACTTC.

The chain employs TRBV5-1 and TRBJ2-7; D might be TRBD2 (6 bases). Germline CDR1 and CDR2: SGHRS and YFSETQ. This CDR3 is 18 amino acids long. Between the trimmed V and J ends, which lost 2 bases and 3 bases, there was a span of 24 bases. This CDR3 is CASSFEDPIRRGNYEQYF. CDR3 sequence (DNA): TGCGCCAGCAGCTTCGAGGACCCCATCAGACGGGGGAACTACGAGCAGTACTTC.

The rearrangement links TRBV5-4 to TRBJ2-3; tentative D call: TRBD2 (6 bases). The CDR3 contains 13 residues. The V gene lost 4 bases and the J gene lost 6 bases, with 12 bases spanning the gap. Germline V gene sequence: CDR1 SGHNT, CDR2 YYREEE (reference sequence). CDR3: CASSLGGPDTQYF. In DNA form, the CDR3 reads TGTGCCAGCAGCCTCGGGGGTCCGGATACGCAGTATTTT.

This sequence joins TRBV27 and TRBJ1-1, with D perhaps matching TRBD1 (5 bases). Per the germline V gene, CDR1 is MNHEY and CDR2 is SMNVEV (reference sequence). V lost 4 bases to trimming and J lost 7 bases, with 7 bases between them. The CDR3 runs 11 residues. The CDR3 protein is CASSSTVEAFF. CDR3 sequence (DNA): TGTGCCAGCAGTTCGACAGTTGAAGCTTTCTTT.

The CDR3 spells CASSSDEGLAYEQYF. For the CDR3, the DNA is TGCGCCAGCAGCTCGGACGAGGGACTAGCTTACGAGCAGTACTTC. V usage is TRBV5-1 and J usage is TRBJ2-7; 9 bases agree with TRBD2. Germline V CDR1 and CDR2: SGHRS, YFSETQ. This CDR3 spans 15 amino acids. The junction had 8 bases not matched to a gene; V was cut back by 3 bases and J by 4 bases.

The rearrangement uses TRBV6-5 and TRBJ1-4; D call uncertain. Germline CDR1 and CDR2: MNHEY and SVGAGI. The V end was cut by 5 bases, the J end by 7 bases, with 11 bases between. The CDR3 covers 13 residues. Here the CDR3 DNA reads TGTGCCAGCAGTACAGATAGCGGTGAAAAACTGTTTTTT. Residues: CASSTDSGEKLFF.

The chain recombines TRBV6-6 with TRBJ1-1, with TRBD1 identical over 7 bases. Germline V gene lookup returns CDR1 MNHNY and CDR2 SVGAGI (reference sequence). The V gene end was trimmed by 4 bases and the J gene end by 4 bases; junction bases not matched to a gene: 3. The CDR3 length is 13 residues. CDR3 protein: CASSSGGGTEAFF. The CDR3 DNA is TGTGCCAGCAGTTCAGGGGGTGGCACTGAAGCTTTCTTT.

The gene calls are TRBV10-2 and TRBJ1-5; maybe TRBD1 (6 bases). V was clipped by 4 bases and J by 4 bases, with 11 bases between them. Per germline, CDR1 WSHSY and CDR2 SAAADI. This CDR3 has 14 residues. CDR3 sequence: CASSGGTNNQPQHF. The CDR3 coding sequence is TGCGCCAGCAGTGGGGGGACAAATAATCAGCCCCAGCATTTT.

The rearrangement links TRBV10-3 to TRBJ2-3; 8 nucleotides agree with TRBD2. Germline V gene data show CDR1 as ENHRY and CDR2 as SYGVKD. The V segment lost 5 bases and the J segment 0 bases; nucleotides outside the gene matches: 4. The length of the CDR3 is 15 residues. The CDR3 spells CAISQTSDSTDTQYF. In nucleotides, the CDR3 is TGTGCCATCAGTCAGACTAGCGACAGCACAGATACGCAGTATTTT.

The CDR3 loop is CASSPPPSGMVNEQFF. CDR3 DNA: TGTGCCAGTAGTCCCCCGCCTAGCGGGATGGTCAATGAGCAGTTCTTC. The chain has TRBV19 and TRBJ2-1; 9 bases align to TRBD2. After removal of 5 bases from V and 6 bases from J, the junction contained 11 bases not matched to a gene. The CDR3 loop spans 16 amino acids. From germline, CDR1 is LNHDA and CDR2 SQIVND (reference sequence).

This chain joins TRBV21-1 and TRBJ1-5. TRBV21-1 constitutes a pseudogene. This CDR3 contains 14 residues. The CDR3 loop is CASSKVPPGQPQHF. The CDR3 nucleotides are TGTGCCAGCAGCAAAGTTCCCCCGGGTCAGCCCCAGCATTTT.

The CDR3 sequence is CASSPGQGSQYGYTF. Written as DNA, the CDR3 is TGTGCCAGCAGCCCAGGACAGGGGAGTCAGTATGGCTACACCTTC. The V and J genes are TRBV5-5 and TRBJ1-2; TRBD1 matches at 9 bases. The CDR3 length is 15 residues. The V gene end was trimmed by 4 bases and the J gene end by 5 bases; junction bases not matched to a gene: 9. Germline CDR1 is SGHKS and CDR2 is YYEKEE (reference sequence).

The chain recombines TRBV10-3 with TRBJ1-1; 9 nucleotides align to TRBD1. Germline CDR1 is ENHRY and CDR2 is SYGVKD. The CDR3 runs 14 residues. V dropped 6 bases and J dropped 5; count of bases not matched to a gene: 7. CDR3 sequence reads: CAIRTGTGHTEAFF. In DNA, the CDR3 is TGTGCCATCAGGACCGGGACAGGGCATACTGAAGCTTTCTTT.

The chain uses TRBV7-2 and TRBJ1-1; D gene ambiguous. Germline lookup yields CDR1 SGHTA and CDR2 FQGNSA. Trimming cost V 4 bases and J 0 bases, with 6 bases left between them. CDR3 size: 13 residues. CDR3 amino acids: CASSYYLNTEAFF. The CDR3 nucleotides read TGTGCCAGCAGCTACTACCTGAACACTGAAGCTTTCTTT.

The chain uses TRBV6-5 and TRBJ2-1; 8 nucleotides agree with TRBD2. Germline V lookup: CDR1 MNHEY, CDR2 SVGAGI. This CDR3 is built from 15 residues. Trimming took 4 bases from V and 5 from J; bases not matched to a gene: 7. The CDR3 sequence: CASSSRLAIHNEQFF. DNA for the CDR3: TGTGCCAGCAGTTCCAGACTAGCGATCCACAATGAGCAGTTCTTC.

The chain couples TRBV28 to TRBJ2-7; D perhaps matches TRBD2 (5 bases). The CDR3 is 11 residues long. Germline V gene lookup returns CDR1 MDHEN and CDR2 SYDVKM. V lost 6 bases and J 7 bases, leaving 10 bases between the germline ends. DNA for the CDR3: TGTGCCAGCAGACGTAGAGGGGAGCAGTACTTC. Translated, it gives CASRRRGEQYF.